These T cell receptor beta chains were read from a single sample in a study of vaccination and CD4 T cells after COVID-19. Their target antigens are unknown. MiXCR, applied by TCRdb to the PCR reads, yields one record per CDR3 protein. The sample carries about 19,000 distinct CDR3 sequences, around 60% recorded once. Sequenced input: CD4+ T cells from blood, cultured in vitro. The receptor set was obtained from a human donor who had recovered from COVID-19. CDR3s include the opening cysteine and the closing phenylalanine or tryptophan. Fields, in order: CDR3 protein, CDR3 DNA, clone size, D gene, V gene, J gene. A D gene is named only where the DNA matches it firmly. For some rows the clone size is stated as once, few or many, or as a class when expanded; others skip it.

CDR3aa: CAWSVGTGERNQPQHF
CDR3nt: TGTGCCTGGAGTGTAGGTACAGGGGAAAGGAATCAGCCCCAGCATTTT
abundance: NA
d_gene: TRBD1
v_gene: TRBV30
j_gene: TRBJ1-5

CDR3aa: CASGTGAGYGYTF
CDR3nt: TGTGCCAGCGGGACAGGGGCGGGCTATGGCTACACCTTC
abundance: NA
d_gene: TRBD1
v_gene: TRBV2
j_gene: TRBJ1-2

CDR3aa: CSARFLTGTETQYF
CDR3nt: TGCAGTGCTAGGTTTCTAACTGGGACAGAGACCCAGTACTTC
abundance: NA
d_gene: NA
v_gene: TRBV20-1
j_gene: TRBJ2-5

CDR3aa: CSARGGPGQGDGYGYTF
CDR3nt: TGCAGTGCTAGAGGGGGGCCTGGACAGGGGGACGGCTATGGCTACACCTTC
abundance: NA
d_gene: TRBD1
v_gene: TRBV20-1
j_gene: TRBJ1-2

CDR3aa: CASSDRRQLNQPQHF
CDR3nt: TGCGCCAGCAGTGATAGGCGACAGCTCAATCAGCCCCAGCATTTT
abundance: few
d_gene: NA
v_gene: TRBV10-2
j_gene: TRBJ1-5

CDR3aa: CASSQGFNNEQFF
CDR3nt: TGCGCCAGCAGCCAAGGATTTAACAATGAGCAGTTCTTC
abundance: NA
d_gene: NA
v_gene: TRBV4-3
j_gene: TRBJ2-1

CDR3aa: CASSRTGPGNTIYF
CDR3nt: TGTGCCAGCAGCCGGACAGGACCTGGAAACACCATATATTTT
abundance: NA
d_gene: TRBD1
v_gene: TRBV7-9
j_gene: TRBJ1-3

CDR3aa: CSAFDPGTSGLVEQYF
CDR3nt: TGCAGTGCTTTTGATCCCGGGACTAGCGGCCTAGTGGAGCAGTACTTC
abundance: NA
d_gene: TRBD2
v_gene: TRBV20-1
j_gene: TRBJ2-7

CDR3aa: CASSLQEPNTQPQHF
CDR3nt: TGTGCCAGCAGCCTACAGGAGCCTAATACTCAGCCCCAGCATTTT
abundance: NA
d_gene: NA
v_gene: TRBV2
j_gene: TRBJ1-5

CDR3aa: CASSSVGLHYGYTF
CDR3nt: TGTGCCAGTAGTAGCGTCGGGCTGCACTATGGCTACACCTTC
abundance: NA
d_gene: NA
v_gene: TRBV19
j_gene: TRBJ1-2

CDR3aa: CASSPDSGTRNEQFF
CDR3nt: TGTGCCAGCAGCCCAGACTCGGGGACACGGAATGAGCAGTTCTTC
abundance: once
d_gene: NA
v_gene: TRBV7-2
j_gene: TRBJ2-1

CDR3aa: CAISESRDGTEAFF
CDR3nt: TGTGCCATCAGTGAGTCGAGGGACGGCACTGAAGCTTTCTTT
abundance: NA
d_gene: NA
v_gene: TRBV10-3
j_gene: TRBJ1-1

CDR3aa: CASSLGREKGETQYF
CDR3nt: TGTGCCAGCAGCTTGGGGCGGGAGAAAGGAGAGACCCAGTACTTC
abundance: NA
d_gene: TRBD2
v_gene: TRBV7-7
j_gene: TRBJ2-5

CDR3aa: CASSLTTYEQYF
CDR3nt: TGTGCCAGCAGCCTCACAACCTACGAGCAGTACTTC
abundance: NA
d_gene: NA
v_gene: TRBV7-2
j_gene: TRBJ2-7

CDR3aa: CASSFPLDSDRGANQPQHF
CDR3nt: TGTGCCAGCAGTTTTCCCCTAGATTCGGACAGGGGAGCGAATCAGCCCCAGCATTTT
abundance: few
d_gene: TRBD1
v_gene: TRBV28
j_gene: TRBJ1-5

CDR3aa: CSAPDSGRAGIQYF
CDR3nt: TGCAGTGCTCCTGATAGCGGGAGGGCCGGCATTCAGTACTTC
abundance: NA
d_gene: TRBD2
v_gene: TRBV20-1
j_gene: TRBJ2-4

CDR3aa: CSASRGVNQPQHF
CDR3nt: TGCAGTGCTAGCAGGGGGGTCAATCAGCCCCAGCATTTT
abundance: few
d_gene: TRBD1
v_gene: TRBV20-1
j_gene: TRBJ1-5

CDR3aa: CASSSPTDSRGYTF
CDR3nt: TGTGCCAGCAGTTCCCCGACCGACAGTAGGGGCTACACCTTC
abundance: NA
d_gene: NA
v_gene: TRBV28
j_gene: TRBJ1-2

CDR3aa: CASSLESAGIEQYF
CDR3nt: TGTGCCAGCAGCTTAGAGTCAGCAGGGATCGAGCAGTACTTC
abundance: NA
d_gene: NA
v_gene: TRBV11-3
j_gene: TRBJ2-7

CDR3aa: CSVGGGQGVDTQYF
CDR3nt: TGCAGTGTGGGGGGAGGACAGGGGGTTGATACGCAGTATTTT
abundance: NA
d_gene: TRBD1
v_gene: TRBV20-1
j_gene: TRBJ2-3